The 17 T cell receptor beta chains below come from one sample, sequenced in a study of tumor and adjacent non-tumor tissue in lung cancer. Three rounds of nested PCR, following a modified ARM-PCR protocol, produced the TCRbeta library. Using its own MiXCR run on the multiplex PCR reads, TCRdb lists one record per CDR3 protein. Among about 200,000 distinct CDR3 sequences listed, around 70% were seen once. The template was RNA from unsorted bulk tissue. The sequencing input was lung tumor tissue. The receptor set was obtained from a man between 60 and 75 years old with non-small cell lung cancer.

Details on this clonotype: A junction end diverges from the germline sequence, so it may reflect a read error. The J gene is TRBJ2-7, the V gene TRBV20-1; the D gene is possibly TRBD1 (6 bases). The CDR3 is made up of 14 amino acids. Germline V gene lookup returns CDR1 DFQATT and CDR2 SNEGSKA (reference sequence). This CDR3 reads CSASSDRYSNEQCF. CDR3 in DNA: TGCAGTGCTTCCTCGGACAGATACTCCAACGAGCAGTGCTTC.

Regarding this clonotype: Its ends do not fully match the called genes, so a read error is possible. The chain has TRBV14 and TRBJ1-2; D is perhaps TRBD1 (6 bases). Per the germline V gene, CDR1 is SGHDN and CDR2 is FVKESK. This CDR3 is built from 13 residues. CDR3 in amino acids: CASRDTTNYGNTF. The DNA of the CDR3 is TGTGCTAGCCGGGACACTACTAACTATGGCAACACCTTC.

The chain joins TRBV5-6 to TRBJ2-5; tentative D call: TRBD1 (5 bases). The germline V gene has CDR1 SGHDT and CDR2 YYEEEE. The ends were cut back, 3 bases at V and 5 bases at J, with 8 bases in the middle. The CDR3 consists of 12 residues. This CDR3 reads CASSSAGETQYF. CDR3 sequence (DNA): TGTGCCAGCAGCTCCGCAGGGGAGACCCAGTACTTC.

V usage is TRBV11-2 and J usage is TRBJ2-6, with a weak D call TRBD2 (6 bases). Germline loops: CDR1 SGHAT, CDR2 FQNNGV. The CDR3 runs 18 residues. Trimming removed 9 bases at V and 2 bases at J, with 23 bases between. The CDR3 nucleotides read TGTGCCAGTAGTCCAATTAGCGGAGGAGCCACTGGGGCCAACGTCCTGACTTTC. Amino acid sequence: CASSPISGGATGANVLTF.

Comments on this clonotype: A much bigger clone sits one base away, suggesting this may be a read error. CDR3 protein: CSATDSVKDEQFF. CDR3 DNA: TGCAGTGCCACCGACAGTGTTAAGGATGAGCAGTTCTTC. The chain recombines TRBV20-1 with TRBJ2-1; the D gene is possibly TRBD1 (5 bases). This CDR3 region has 13 residues. Trimming took 6 bases from V and 8 from J, leaving 17 bases between them. CDR1 is DFQATT and CDR2 is SNEGSKA in the germline V gene (reference sequence).

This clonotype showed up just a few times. CDR3 loop: CASSALAGAGSEQFF. CDR3 DNA sequence: TGTGCCAGCAGCGCACTAGCGGGAGCAGGGTCTGAGCAGTTCTTC. V is TRBV6-5 and J is TRBJ2-1, with 11 bases that match TRBD2. Germline V gene lookup returns CDR1 MNHEY and CDR2 SVGAGI. Trimming cost V 6 bases and J 9 bases; bases outside gene matches: 10. The CDR3 is made up of 15 amino acids.

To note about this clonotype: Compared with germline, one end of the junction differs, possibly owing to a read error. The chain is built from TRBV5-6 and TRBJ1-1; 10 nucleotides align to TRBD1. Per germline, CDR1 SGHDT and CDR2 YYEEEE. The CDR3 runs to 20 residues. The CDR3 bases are TGTGTCAGCAGCTTGGCGTACCGGGACAGGGGTCAATTATTGAACACTGAAGCTTTCTTT. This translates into CVSSLAYRDRGQLLNTEAFF.

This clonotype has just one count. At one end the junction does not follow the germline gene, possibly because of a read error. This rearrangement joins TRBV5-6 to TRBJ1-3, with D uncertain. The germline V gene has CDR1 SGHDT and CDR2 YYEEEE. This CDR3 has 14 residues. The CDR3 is CATSLDPSGNTIYF. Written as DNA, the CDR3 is TGTGCCACCAGCTTGGATCCCTCTGGAAACACCATATATTTT.

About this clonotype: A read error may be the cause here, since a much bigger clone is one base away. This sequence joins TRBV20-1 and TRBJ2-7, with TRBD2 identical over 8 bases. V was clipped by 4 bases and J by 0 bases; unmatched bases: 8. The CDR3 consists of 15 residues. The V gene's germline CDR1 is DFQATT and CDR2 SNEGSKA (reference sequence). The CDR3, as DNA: TGCAGTGCTATCCCGGGAGGGGAGTTCTCCTACGAGCAGTACTTC. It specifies CSAIPGGEFSYEQYF.

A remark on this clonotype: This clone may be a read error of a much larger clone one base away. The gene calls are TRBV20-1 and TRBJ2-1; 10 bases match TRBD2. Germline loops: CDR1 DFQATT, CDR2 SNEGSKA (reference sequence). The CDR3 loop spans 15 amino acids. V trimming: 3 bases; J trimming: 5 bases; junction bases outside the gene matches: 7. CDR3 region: CSARTGLARNNEQFF. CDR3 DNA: TGCAGTGCTAGGACGGGACTAGCGAGAAACAATGAGCAGTTCTTC.

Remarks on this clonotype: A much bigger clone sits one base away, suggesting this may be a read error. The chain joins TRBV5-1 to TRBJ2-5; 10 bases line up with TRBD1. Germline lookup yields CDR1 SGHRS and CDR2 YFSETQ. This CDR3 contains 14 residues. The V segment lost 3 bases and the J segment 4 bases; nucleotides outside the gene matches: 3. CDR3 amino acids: CASSSTGGRETQYF. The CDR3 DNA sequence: TGCGCCAGCAGCTCGACAGGGGGCAGAGAGACCCAGTACTTC.

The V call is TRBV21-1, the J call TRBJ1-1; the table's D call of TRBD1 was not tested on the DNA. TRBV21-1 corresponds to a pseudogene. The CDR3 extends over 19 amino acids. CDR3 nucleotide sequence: TGTGCCAGCAGTAAAAGGGCGCCCGGGACCCAGAAGATGAACTCTGAAGCTTTCTTT. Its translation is CASSKRAPGTQKMNSEAFF.

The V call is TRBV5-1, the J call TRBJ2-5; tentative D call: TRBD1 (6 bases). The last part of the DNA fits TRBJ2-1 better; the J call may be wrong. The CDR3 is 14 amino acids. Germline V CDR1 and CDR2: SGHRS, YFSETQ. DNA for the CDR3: TGCGCCAGCAGCAGGGGACACTACCAAGAGACCCAGTTCTTC. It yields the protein CASSRGHYQETQFF.

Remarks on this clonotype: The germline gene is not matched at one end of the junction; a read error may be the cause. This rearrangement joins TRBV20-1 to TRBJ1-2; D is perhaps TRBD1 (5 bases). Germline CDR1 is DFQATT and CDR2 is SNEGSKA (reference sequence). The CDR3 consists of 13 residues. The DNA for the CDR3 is TGCATTGCTCTCATCCAGGGATACTATGGCAACACCTTC. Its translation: CIALIQGYYGNTF.

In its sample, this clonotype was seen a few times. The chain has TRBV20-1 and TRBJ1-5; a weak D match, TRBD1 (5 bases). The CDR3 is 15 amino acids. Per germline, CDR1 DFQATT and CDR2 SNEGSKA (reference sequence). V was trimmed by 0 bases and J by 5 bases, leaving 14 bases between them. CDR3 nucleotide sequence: TGCAGTGCTAGAGATGCCGAGGTGGGGGATCAGCCCCAGCATTTT. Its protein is CSARDAEVGDQPQHF.

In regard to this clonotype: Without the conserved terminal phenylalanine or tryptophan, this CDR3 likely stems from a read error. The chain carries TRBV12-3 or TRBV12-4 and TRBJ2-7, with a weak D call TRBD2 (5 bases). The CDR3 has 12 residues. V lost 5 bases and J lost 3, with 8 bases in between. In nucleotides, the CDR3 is TGTGCCAGCAGTCTCCGGGGCTACGAGCAGTACCTC. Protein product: CASSLRGYEQYL.

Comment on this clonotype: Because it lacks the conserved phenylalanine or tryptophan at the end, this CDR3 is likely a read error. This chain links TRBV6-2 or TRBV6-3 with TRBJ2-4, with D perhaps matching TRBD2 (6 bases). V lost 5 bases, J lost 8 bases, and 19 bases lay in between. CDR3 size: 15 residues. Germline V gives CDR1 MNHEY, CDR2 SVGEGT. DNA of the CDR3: TGTGCCAGCAGTAAACAGACTAGTCTTAGCGACATTCAGTACTTA. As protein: CASSKQTSLSDIQYL.